This T cell receptor (beta chain) was sequenced during a study of shared clonotypes between healthy human individuals (TCRdb year 2020). Study-wide context: A few men and two women, aged 18 to 49 years, made up the cohort. For each donor, CD4 naive and CD4 memory were each run on three plates, CD8 naive on two plates, and CD8 memory on one plate. To estimate repertoire size and how much clonotypes are shared between individuals, the study performed deep sequencing of blood TCR repertoires from a few healthy adults. Per donor, leukapheresis produced somewhere between about 0.9 and 9 billion PBMCs. Different laboratories and diverse techniques were used to prepare libraries and sequence TCR repertoires, to increase sequencing depth and limit assay-specific biases.

Donors were healthy HIV-negative adults with no recently reported acute infections or vaccinations. All donors were Caucasian adults living in Nashville, Tennessee, USA. Magnetic negative selection was used to enrich CD4+ T cells, after which naive cells were positively selected on CD45RA and the negative fraction became the memory subset. Blood was collected by leukapheresis, and PBMCs were isolated by Ficoll-Histopaque density gradient centrifugation and then cryopreserved in liquid nitrogen vapor phase. Analytical flow cytometry was used to check the purity and quantity of each magnetically sorted T cell population. Each sorted fraction had its genomic DNA isolated and then quantified by UV absorbance on a Nanodrop 2000c. TCR CDR3 regions were amplified from genomic DNA by multiplex PCR using the deep immunoSEQ assay. Extracted genomic DNA from each cell subset was distributed evenly across all wells of several immunoSEQ 96-well plates, and each plate was treated as a replicate. Each replicate PCR for sorted subsets received 150 to 250 ng genomic DNA, equal to about 30,000 T cell genomes. Purified libraries were measured with a Qubit 3.0 fluorometer, size-checked on a Bioanalyzer 2100, and measured again with the KAPA Library Quantification kit. Every immunoSEQ 96-well plate was sequenced on a separate single-read 150-cycle Illumina NextSeq 550 flow cell. The source study handled its data this way. Because the immunoSEQ output included only junctional sequences and no quality scores, the filtering could not be the same as the filtering used for full-length reads. Sequences were annotated with PyIR, a Python wrapper for IgBLAST v1.9, using IMGT germline references to assign V/J genes and CDR3. Reads with weak V/J assignments (E-value above 1e-6), missing CDR3, stop codons, out-of-frame junctions, or ambiguous translated residues were removed. V3J clonotypes were defined as sequences sharing the same inferred V gene, J gene, and CDR3 amino acid sequence. To compute the percentage overlap between repertoires, the number of shared unique clonotypes was divided by the size of the smaller repertoire. Three approaches were used to assess repertoire richness: RTK rarefaction, the Chao1 estimator, and Recon v2.1 estimates of unobserved clonotypes. Generation probabilities for all TCRbeta clonotypes obtained by the gDNA method from a handful of donors were computed using OLGA. TCRdb limited this immuneACCESS table to in-frame rearrangements with V and J called. A share of clones is missing; checked studies link under half to unresolved V genes, and the rest is unexplained. V, J and clone size reflect that table, while D and trimming were determined from the DNA. This sample has some 2.3 million clones in its table, and more than 85% of those were observed once. 0.39% of the sample is taken by the ten largest.

From its cysteine to its phenylalanine, the CDR3 spans 17 amino acids. CDR3 DNA is the only sequence kept; it has 51 bases, read in frame from the first base. The junction shows trimming of 0 bases on V and 4 bases on J, and the gene matches do not reach 9 bases of it. CDR1 and CDR2 were assigned from the germline V gene as SGHRS and YFSETQ. Comments on this clone: The clone's antigen remains unknown. The sample holds no much larger clone one base away, and base qualities are not on file.

On the study overall, not on this receptor specifically: Larger estimated clonotype richness was generally found for naive subsets than for memory subsets. When a handful of donors were compared, the shared fraction of clonotypes was around 5% for naive CD4, approximately 3.5% for naive CD8, 2% to 2.5% for memory CD4, and roughly 0.43% for memory CD8. Based on pairwise subsampling, the degree of clonotype sharing among donors was expected to be affected by sequencing depth. Because the study included a small number of donors, the genetic and exposure-history diversity represented was limited. Compared with non-shared clonotypes, the clonotypes found in all four sorted-subset donors had higher generation probabilities. Sampling was limited to blood, and TCR repertoires in tissue likely differ from TCR repertoires in blood. Incomplete sequencing was indicated by rarefaction of sorted-subset datasets, despite the large sequencing depth.

The chain is assembled from TRBV5-1 and TRBJ1-2; the central 10 bases match TRBD1. The sequenced sample was naive CD4+ T cells from PBMCs. The sample's cell subset or site, from its label and the paper: CD45RA+ positively selected. The receptor's source is a man aged 18 to 35 in good health. Some clones in this sample may be carry-over from other donors' samples. The DNA sequence is as follows: TGCGCCAGCAGCTTGGCCCTCTCAGGGACAGGGGCCTATGGCTACACCTTC. Its translation reads: CASSLALSGTGAYGYTF. Here the CDR3 is joined to the reference TRBV5-1 and TRBJ1-2 genes, and the full variable domain is: KAGVTQTPRYLIKTRGQQVTLSCSPISGHRSVSWYQQTPGQGLQFLFEYFSETQRNKGNFPGRFSGRQFSNSRSEMNVSTLELGDSALYLCASSLALSGTGAYGYTFGSGTRLTVV.